A single sample is the source of the 4 T cell receptor beta chains below, sequenced in a study of blood T cell repertoires in COVID-19. TCRdb's copy holds only in-frame clones and misses some; the assay was immunoSEQ multiplex PCR. Of some 230,000 clones in the sample, about 88% were seen once. Sample: peripheral blood. These receptors all come from a woman between 50 and 59 years old with COVID-19, enrolled during active disease.

The rearrangement links TRBV12-3 or TRBV12-4 to TRBJ2-1, with a possible D match to TRBD2 (5 bases). V was cut by 5 bases and J by 9 bases, with 14 bases left in between. This CDR3 contains 13 residues. In DNA, the CDR3 is TGTGCCAGCAGTATTGGCGGAGCGGCTGAGCAGTTCTTC. Translated, it gives CASSIGGAAEQFF.

The chain is built from TRBV2 and TRBJ1-1; 8 bases are a match to TRBD1. The germline CDR1 and CDR2 sequences are SNHLY and FYNNEI. Trimming at V came to 4 bases and at J to 8 bases, leaving 9 bases not matched to a gene. This CDR3 contains 14 residues. The CDR3: CASSARAGGREAFF. Written as DNA, the CDR3 is TGTGCCAGCAGTGCTCGGGCAGGGGGCCGAGAAGCTTTCTTT.

This chain joins TRBV4-2 and TRBJ2-3; D is possibly TRBD2 (6 bases). CDR1 is LGHNA and CDR2 is YNFKEQ in the germline V gene. CDR3 length: 15 residues. Trimming left V 3 bases short and J 6 bases short, with 16 bases between. CDR3 sequence: CASSHKSPTRDTQYF. CDR3 nucleotide sequence: TGTGCCAGCAGCCACAAGAGCCCGACTAGGGATACGCAGTATTTT.

The chain couples TRBV11-2 to TRBJ1-2, with D possibly matching TRBD1 (5 bases). The ends were cut back, 5 bases at V and 4 bases at J, with 17 bases in the middle. The CDR3 is 15 residues long. Germline V gives CDR1 SGHAT, CDR2 FQNNGV. The CDR3 reads CASSIPKGALYGYTF. For the CDR3, the DNA is TGTGCCAGCAGCATCCCGAAAGGGGCCCTCTATGGCTACACCTTC.